A selection of T cell receptor beta chains follows, all from one sample in a study of early stage breast cancer tumors. Generated by immunoSEQ multiplex PCR, the TCRdb table keeps only in-frame clones and is missing some. The sample shows about 14,000 clones, approximately 84% of them seen only once. The sequencing sample was made of normal breast tissue next to the tumor. These receptors were obtained from a person in their thirties with breast cancer. Both conserved end residues are part of each CDR3. Fields, in order: clone size, V gene, J gene, CDR3 length, D gene, CDR3 DNA, CDR3 protein. The D gene is left open where the match is weak. Not all rows give a size; the values are once, few, many and, for expanded clones, a class.

.,TRBV10-3,TRBJ2-3,15,.,TGTGCCATCAGGCCTGAACAGGCCAGCACAGATACGCAGTATTTT,CAIRPEQASTDTQYF
.,TRBV7-9,TRBJ1-2,13,.,TGTGCCAGCAGCACGGGACAAGCCTATGGCTACACCTTC,CASSTGQAYGYTF
.,TRBV27,TRBJ1-5,14,TRBD1,TGTGCCAGCAGTCTCAGGGGACAGGGGGAGCCCCAGCATTTT,CASSLRGQGEPQHF
.,TRBV11-3,TRBJ2-7,13,.,TGTGCCAGCAGCCTCCTCAGCGGTTACGAGCAGTACTTC,CASSLLSGYEQYF
.,TRBV7-9,TRBJ1-4,15,.,TGTGCCAGCAGCTTGGACCCCTCGGGGAATGAAAAACTGTTTTTT,CASSLDPSGNEKLFF
.,TRBV21-1,TRBJ2-7,13,.,TGTGCCAGCAGCAGGGGCACTCCCTACGAGCAGTACTTC,CASSRGTPYEQYF
.,TRBV13,TRBJ2-7,16,.,TGTGCCAGCAGCTTGGGTCCCGGGGAGGGGGACCACGAGCAGTACTTC,CASSLGPGEGDHEQYF
.,TRBV30,TRBJ2-6,15,.,TGTGCCTGGTGTACTGGGAGCACTGGGGCCAACGTCCTGACTTTC,CAWCTGSTGANVLTF
.,TRBV19,TRBJ1-5,15,TRBD1,TGTGCCAGTAGTATAGATCTAGGGGGCAGGCAGCCCCAGCATTTT,CASSIDLGGRQPQHF
.,TRBV19,TRBJ2-1,14,.,TGTGCCAGTATGGCGGTAAGCTCCTACAATGAGCAGTTCTTC,CASMAVSSYNEQFF
once,TRBV6-1,TRBJ2-7,15,.,TGTGCCAGCAGCGAGCTCTCCGGGACTTCCTACGAGCAGTACTTC,CASSELSGTSYEQYF
few,TRBV27,TRBJ1-6,14,TRBD1,TGTGCCAGCAGGGGGACAGGGGGAAATTCACCCCTCCACTTT,CASRGTGGNSPLHF
.,TRBV2,TRBJ2-7,14,.,TGTGCCAGCAGGGGGGACCAGTTTTGGTACGAGCAGTACTTC,CASRGDQFWYEQYF
.,TRBV30,TRBJ2-7,12,.,TGTGCCTGGAGTGAGTCAGTCTACGAGCAGTACTTC,CAWSESVYEQYF
.,TRBV7-8,TRBJ2-7,15,.,TGTGCCAGCAGCGGGCAAGGGGGAGGTGGCTACGAGCAGTACTTC,CASSGQGGGGYEQYF
once,TRBV2,TRBJ1-4,12,.,TGTGCCAGCAGTCTCCAAGGTGAAAAACTGTTTTTT,CASSLQGEKLFF
.,TRBV7-9,TRBJ1-5,13,.,TGTGCCAGCAGCCTACTTCAGGGTCAGCCCCAGCATTTT,CASSLLQGQPQHF
once,TRBV5-4,TRBJ1-1,14,.,TGTGCCAGCAGCTTGGGGCAGGGGTACACTGAAGCTTTCTTT,CASSLGQGYTEAFF
once,TRBV5-4,TRBJ2-1,14,.,TGTGCCAGCAGCGAGGGCCCAGTTATGAATGAGCAGTTCTTC,CASSEGPVMNEQFF
once,TRBV11-3,TRBJ2-1,13,.,TGTGCCAGCAGCTTCGGCAGCAGGAATGAGCAGTTCTTC,CASSFGSRNEQFF
once,TRBV4-2,TRBJ1-2,15,.,TGTGCCAGCAGCCAAGATCTCGGGACAAGATATGGCTACACCTTC,CASSQDLGTRYGYTF
.,TRBV5-8,TRBJ2-1,17,.,TGTGCCAGCAGAGAAAACCCGGGAGATAGCTCCTACAATGAGCAGTTCTTC,CASRENPGDSSYNEQFF
.,TRBV19,TRBJ1-5,15,.,TGTGCCAGTAGCCCGACGGAGTATAGCAATCAGCCCCAGCATTTT,CASSPTEYSNQPQHF
.,TRBV25-1,TRBJ2-1,16,TRBD2,TGTGCCAGCAGTGAATTTACGGGAGGGCCCGGGAATGAGCAGTTCTTC,CASSEFTGGPGNEQFF
.,TRBV19,TRBJ1-6,15,.,TGTGCCAGTAGTACCGACAGGACCTATAATTCACCCCTCCACTTT,CASSTDRTYNSPLHF
few,TRBV19,TRBJ1-2,15,TRBD1,TGTGCCAGTAGTATGGGGCGGACAGGGGACTATGGCTACACCTTC,CASSMGRTGDYGYTF
.,TRBV6-4,TRBJ2-3,14,TRBD2,TGTGCCAGCAGTGCGGCGGGAGGTGGAGATACGCAGTATTTT,CASSAAGGGDTQYF
.,TRBV27,TRBJ2-3,13,TRBD2,TGTGCCAGCAGAACTAGCGGGAAAGATACGCAGTATTTT,CASRTSGKDTQYF
few,TRBV7-9,TRBJ1-2,13,.,TGTGCCAGCAGCTTAGGGATCAACTATGGCTACACCTTC,CASSLGINYGYTF
once,TRBV6-5,TRBJ1-6,15,.,TGTGCCAGCAGTTATTGGGGGGAGGGACGATCACCCCTCCACTTT,CASSYWGEGRSPLHF
.,TRBV7-9,TRBJ2-7,13,TRBD1,TGTGCCGCCGGGACAGGGGGCCTCTACGAGCAGTACTTC,CAAGTGGLYEQYF
.,TRBV19,TRBJ1-2,15,.,TGTGCCAGTAGTTCCCAAAACGGATTCCTGTATGGCTACACCTTC,CASSSQNGFLYGYTF
.,TRBV29-1,TRBJ2-3,14,TRBD1,TGCAGCGTAAGACAGGGTCCTGGCACAGATACGCAGTATTTT,CSVRQGPGTDTQYF
.,TRBV19,TRBJ1-2,19,.,TGTGCCAGTAGTATAGATGAGGGACCGACAATCGCTTCAGACTATGGCTACACCTTC,CASSIDEGPTIASDYGYTF
.,TRBV19,TRBJ2-1,16,TRBD2,TGTGCCAGTAGTATAAGGACTAGCGGGAACTACAATGAGCAGTTCTTC,CASSIRTSGNYNEQFF
.,TRBV4-1,TRBJ1-2,14,.,TGCGCCAGCAGCCAAGATCTGGGGAGCTATGGCTACACCTTC,CASSQDLGSYGYTF
.,TRBV5-1,TRBJ1-5,15,.,TGCGCCAGCAGCTTAGGAGGAGGTTGGGGTCAGCCCCAGCATTTT,CASSLGGGWGQPQHF
few,TRBV5-1,TRBJ2-2,15,TRBD1,TGCGCCAGCAGCCCGGAGGGACAGGGGACCGGGGAGCTGTTTTTT,CASSPEGQGTGELFF
.,TRBV18,TRBJ1-1,19,TRBD1,TGTGCCAGCTCACCCCCGCGGGACAGGGTGGAATTTCGGAACACTGAAGCTTTCTTT,CASSPPRDRVEFRNTEAFF